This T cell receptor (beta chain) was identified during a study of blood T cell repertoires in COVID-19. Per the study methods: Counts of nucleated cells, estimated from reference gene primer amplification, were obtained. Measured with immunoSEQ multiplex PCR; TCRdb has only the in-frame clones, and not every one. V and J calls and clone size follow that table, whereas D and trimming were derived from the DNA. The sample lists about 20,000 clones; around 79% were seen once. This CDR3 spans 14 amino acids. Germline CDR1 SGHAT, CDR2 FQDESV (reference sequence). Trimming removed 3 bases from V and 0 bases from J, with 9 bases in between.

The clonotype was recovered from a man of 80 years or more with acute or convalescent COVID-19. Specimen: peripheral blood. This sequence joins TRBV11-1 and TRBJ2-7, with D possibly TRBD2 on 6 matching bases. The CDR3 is CASSFSGSSYEQYF. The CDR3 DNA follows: TGTGCCAGCAGCTTTAGCGGAAGCTCCTACGAGCAGTACTTC.